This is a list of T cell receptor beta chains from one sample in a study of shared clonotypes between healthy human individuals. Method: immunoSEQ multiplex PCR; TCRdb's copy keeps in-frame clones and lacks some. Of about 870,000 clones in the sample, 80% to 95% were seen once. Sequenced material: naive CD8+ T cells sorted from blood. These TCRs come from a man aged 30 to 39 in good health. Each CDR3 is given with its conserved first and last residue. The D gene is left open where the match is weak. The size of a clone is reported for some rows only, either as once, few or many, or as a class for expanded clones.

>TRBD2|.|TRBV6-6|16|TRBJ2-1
CASSYTSGREVDEQFF
TGTGCCAGCAGTTACACTAGCGGGAGGGAGGTCGATGAGCAGTTCTTC
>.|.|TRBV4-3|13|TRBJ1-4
CASSLAAFGKLFF
TGCGCCAGCAGCTTGGCAGCATTTGGGAAACTGTTTTTT
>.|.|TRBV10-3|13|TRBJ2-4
CAISGGVGDIQYF
TGTGCCATCAGTGGTGGGGTAGGGGACATTCAGTACTTC
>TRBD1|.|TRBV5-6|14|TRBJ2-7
CASSFGTGTYEQYF
TGTGCCAGCAGCTTCGGGACAGGAACCTACGAGCAGTACTTC
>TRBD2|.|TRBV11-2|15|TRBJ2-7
CASSYASGGSYEQYF
TGTGCCAGCAGCTACGCTAGCGGAGGCTCCTACGAGCAGTACTTC
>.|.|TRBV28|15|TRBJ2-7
CASTLSERVAYEQYF
TGTGCCAGCACATTGTCTGAGCGGGTAGCGTACGAGCAGTACTTC
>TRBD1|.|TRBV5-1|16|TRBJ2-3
CASSPFTGGGTDTQYF
TGCGCCAGCAGCCCATTCACAGGGGGCGGCACAGATACGCAGTATTTT
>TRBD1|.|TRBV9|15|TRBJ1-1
CASSAGGQGNTEAFF
TGTGCCAGCAGCGCGGGGGGACAGGGGAACACTGAAGCTTTCTTT
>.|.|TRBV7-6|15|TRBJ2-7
CASSEGSRGRDEQYF
TGTGCCAGCAGCGAAGGGTCGCGGGGTAGAGACGAGCAGTACTTC
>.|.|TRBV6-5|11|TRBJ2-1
CASSPGVEQFF
TGTGCCAGCAGCCCCGGGGTTGAGCAGTTCTTC
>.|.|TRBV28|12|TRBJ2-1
CASTLGPNEQFF
TGTGCCAGCACCCTAGGTCCCAATGAGCAGTTCTTC
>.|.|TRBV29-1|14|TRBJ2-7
CSARSRDKNYEQYF
TGCAGCGCCAGGAGTCGGGACAAGAATTACGAGCAGTACTTC
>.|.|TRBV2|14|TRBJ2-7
CASSEGSSIYEQYF
TGTGCCAGCAGTGAAGGGAGTAGTATCTACGAGCAGTACTTC
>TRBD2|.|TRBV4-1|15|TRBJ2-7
CASRPRVAGVYEQYF
TGCGCCAGCAGGCCCCGGGTAGCGGGAGTCTACGAGCAGTACTTC
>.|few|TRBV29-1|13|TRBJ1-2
CSVAPQDSYGYTF
TGCAGCGTTGCCCCTCAGGACTCCTATGGCTACACCTTC
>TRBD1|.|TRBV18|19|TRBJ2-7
CASSLNSVDPGTGSYEQYF
TGTGCCAGCTCACTAAACTCCGTAGACCCCGGGACAGGTTCCTACGAGCAGTACTTC
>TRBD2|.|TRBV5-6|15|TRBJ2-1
CASSEAGGPYNEQFF
TGTGCCAGCAGCGAAGCGGGAGGGCCATACAATGAGCAGTTCTTC
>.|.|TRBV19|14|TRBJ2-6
CASSIPYGANVLTF
TGTGCCAGTAGTATTCCGTATGGGGCCAACGTCCTGACTTTC
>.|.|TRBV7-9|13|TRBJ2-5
CASSWEPQETQYF
TGTGCCAGCAGCTGGGAACCGCAAGAGACCCAGTACTTC
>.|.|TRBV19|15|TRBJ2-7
CASTYRWEGAYEQYF
TGTGCCAGTACTTACCGGTGGGAAGGAGCCTACGAGCAGTACTTC
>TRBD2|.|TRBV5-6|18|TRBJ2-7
CASSLALAGARESYEQYF
TGTGCCAGCAGCTTGGCTCTAGCGGGTGCCAGGGAATCCTACGAGCAGTACTTC
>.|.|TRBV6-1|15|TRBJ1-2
CASSKTPKGNYGYTF
TGTGCCAGCAGTAAGACCCCCAAGGGCAACTATGGCTACACCTTC
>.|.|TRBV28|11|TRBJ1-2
CASSPPGDYTF
TGTGCCAGCAGCCCCCCAGGGGACTACACCTTC
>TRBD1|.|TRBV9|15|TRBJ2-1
CASSVVGQGNNEQFF
TGTGCCAGCAGCGTAGTAGGACAGGGTAACAATGAGCAGTTCTTC
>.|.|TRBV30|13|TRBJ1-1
CAWSVLGNTEAFF
TGTGCCTGGAGTGTACTTGGGAACACTGAAGCTTTCTTT
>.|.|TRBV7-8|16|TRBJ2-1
CASSSPGTGISNEQFF
TGTGCCAGCAGCTCCCCCGGGACGGGAATTTCCAATGAGCAGTTCTTC
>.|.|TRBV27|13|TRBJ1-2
CASSFQDGYGYTF
TGTGCCAGCAGTTTCCAGGACGGCTATGGCTACACCTTC
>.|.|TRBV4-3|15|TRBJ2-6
CASSQGLSGANVLTF
TGCGCCAGCAGCCAGGGACTCTCTGGGGCCAACGTCCTGACTTTC
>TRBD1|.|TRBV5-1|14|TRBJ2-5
CASSPSQGQETQYF
TGCGCCAGCAGCCCATCACAGGGGCAAGAGACCCAGTACTTC
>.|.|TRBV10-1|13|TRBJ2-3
CASSETGTDTQYF
TGCGCCAGCAGTGAGACGGGCACAGATACGCAGTATTTT
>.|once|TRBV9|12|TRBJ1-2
CASSVEGERSTF
TGTGCCAGCAGCGTAGAGGGCGAACGTTCTACCTTC
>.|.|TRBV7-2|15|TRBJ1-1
CASSLGGRADTEAFF
TGTGCCAGCAGCTTAGGCGGCAGGGCTGACACTGAAGCTTTCTTT
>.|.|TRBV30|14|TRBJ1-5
CAGGTGIGNQPQHF
TGTGCCGGGGGAACAGGGATCGGCAATCAGCCCCAGCATTTT